This is a list of T cell receptor beta chains from one sample in a study of beta chain features in type 1 diabetes. Profiling relied on immunoSEQ multiplex PCR, and the TCRdb table lists in-frame clones only, not all of them. This table has hundreds of thousands of clones, roughly 15% appearing once. What was sequenced was naive CD4+ T cells from blood. Every receptor here comes from a woman aged 18-35 years in good health. CDR3s include the opening cysteine and the closing phenylalanine or tryptophan. A D gene is named only where the DNA matches it firmly. Rows give clone size only sometimes, using once, few, many, or a class for an expanded clone.

d_call j_call clone_size v_call cdr3_aa cdr3_nt
NA TRBJ2-7 few TRBV28 CASRDRYEQYF TGTGCCAGCAGAGACAGGTACGAGCAGTACTTC
NA TRBJ2-4 few TRBV11-2 CASSPRTRQNIQYF TGTGCCAGCAGCCCCAGGACACGACAGAACATTCAGTACTTC
NA TRBJ1-5 few TRBV28 CASKGRGRQPQHF TGTGCCAGCAAGGGCAGGGGACGGCAGCCCCAGCATTTT
NA TRBJ2-7 NA TRBV5-1 CASSLLPGTPYEQYF TGCGCCAGCAGCTTGCTTCCGGGGACCCCCTACGAGCAGTACTTC
NA TRBJ1-4 NA TRBV7-2 CASSSRGYEKLFF TGTGCCAGCAGCTCGCGCGGGTATGAAAAACTGTTTTTT
TRBD2 TRBJ2-7 few TRBV9 CASSRGLATYEQYF TGTGCCAGCAGCAGAGGACTAGCGACCTACGAGCAGTACTTC
NA TRBJ1-5 NA TRBV28 CASSLYGPQHF TGTGCCAGCAGTTTGTATGGGCCCCAGCATTTT
NA TRBJ2-2 NA TRBV9 CASSHWPGELFF TGTGCCAGCAGCCACTGGCCCGGGGAGCTGTTTTTT
TRBD2 TRBJ2-5 NA TRBV19 CASSMLAGFQETQYF TGTGCCAGTAGTATGCTAGCGGGTTTCCAAGAGACCCAGTACTTC
NA TRBJ2-3 NA TRBV6-6 CASSYGSGKGADTQYF TGTGCCAGCAGTTACGGGTCAGGGAAGGGGGCAGATACGCAGTATTTT
NA TRBJ2-3 NA TRBV18 CASSQQGRDDTQYF TGTGCCAGCTCCCAACAGGGGCGGGATGATACGCAGTATTTT
NA TRBJ2-3 few TRBV29-1 CSGTRGGNTDTQYF TGCAGCGGAACGAGGGGTGGGAACACAGATACGCAGTATTTT
NA TRBJ2-1 NA TRBV6-5 CASRPRGNSYNEQFF TGTGCCAGCAGACCCCGGGGAAACTCCTACAATGAGCAGTTCTTC
NA TRBJ2-7 few TRBV5-8 CASSNRYYEQYF TGTGCCAGCAGCAACAGGTACTACGAGCAGTACTTC
TRBD2 TRBJ2-2 NA TRBV7-9 CASSRLAGGGTGELFF TGTGCCAGCAGTCGACTAGCGGGAGGTGGGACCGGGGAGCTGTTTTTT
TRBD1 TRBJ2-7 few TRBV10-3 CAISLQDRGYEQYF TGTGCCATCAGTCTTCAGGACAGGGGCTACGAGCAGTACTTC
NA TRBJ2-7 NA TRBV7-2 CASRSAVVDEQYF TGTGCCAGCAGGTCCGCGGTGGTAGACGAGCAGTACTTC
NA TRBJ1-1 few TRBV7-9 CASSLFGRSPMNTEAFF TGTGCCAGCAGCCTTTTCGGACGTTCCCCTATGAACACTGAAGCTTTCTTT
NA TRBJ2-1 NA TRBV6-6 CASSYSIPWGNEQFF TGTGCCAGCAGTTACTCGATTCCCTGGGGGAATGAGCAGTTCTTC
NA TRBJ2-3 NA TRBV5-1 CASRPGASFSTDTQYF TGCGCCAGCCGGCCCGGTGCAAGCTTTAGCACAGATACGCAGTATTTT
TRBD1 TRBJ1-4 NA TRBV25-1 CASRGDRGYEKLFF TGTGCCAGCAGGGGGGACAGGGGTTACGAAAAACTGTTTTTT
NA TRBJ2-1 few TRBV4-1 CASSQDYTGLGVKFF TGCGCCAGCAGCCAAGATTATACAGGGTTGGGGGTAAAGTTCTTC
NA TRBJ2-2 few TRBV4-3 CASSQVPRITGELFF TGCGCCAGCAGCCAGGTTCCGAGAATCACCGGGGAGCTGTTTTTT
NA TRBJ2-1 few TRBV28 CASSRTQSSYNEQFF TGTGCCAGCAGTAGAACCCAGAGCTCCTACAATGAGCAGTTCTTC
TRBD2 TRBJ2-5 few TRBV4-2 CASSPLGHGEGPGQETQYF TGTGCCAGCAGCCCCCTCGGACACGGGGAGGGCCCTGGTCAAGAGACCCAGTACTTC
NA TRBJ1-1 few TRBV20-1 CSARRVLEAFF TGCAGTGCCCGGCGAGTTCTCGAAGCTTTCTTT
TRBD1 TRBJ1-5 few TRBV6-1 CASGRQGSNQPQHF TGTGCCAGCGGTAGACAGGGAAGCAATCAGCCCCAGCATTTT
NA TRBJ1-2 NA TRBV15 CATSREPSGYTF TGTGCCACCAGCAGAGAGCCCAGCGGCTACACCTTC
NA TRBJ2-1 few TRBV19 CASSIIGTGRGIEQFF TGTGCCAGTAGTATAATTGGCACGGGTCGTGGTATTGAGCAGTTCTTC
TRBD1 TRBJ2-7 few TRBV28 CATKSGTGNSYEQYF TGTGCCACCAAATCGGGGACAGGGAATTCCTACGAGCAGTACTTC
NA TRBJ1-1 NA TRBV2 CASSEGRFKAFF TGTGCCAGCAGTGAGGGGCGGTTTAAAGCTTTCTTT
NA TRBJ1-5 NA TRBV28 CASSLDSRSNQPQHF TGTGCCAGCAGCCTGGACTCTCGGAGCAATCAGCCCCAGCATTTT